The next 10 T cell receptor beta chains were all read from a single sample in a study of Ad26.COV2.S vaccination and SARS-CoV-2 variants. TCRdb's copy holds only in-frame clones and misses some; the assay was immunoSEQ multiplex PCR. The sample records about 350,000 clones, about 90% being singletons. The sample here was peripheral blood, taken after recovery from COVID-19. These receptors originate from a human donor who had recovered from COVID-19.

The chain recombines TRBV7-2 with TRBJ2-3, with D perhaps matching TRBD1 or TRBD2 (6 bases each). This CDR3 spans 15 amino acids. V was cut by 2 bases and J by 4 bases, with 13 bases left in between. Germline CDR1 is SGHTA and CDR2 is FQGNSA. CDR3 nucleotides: TGTGCCAGCAGCTTACTGCAGGGGAGGCCAGATACGCAGTATTTT. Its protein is CASSLLQGRPDTQYF.

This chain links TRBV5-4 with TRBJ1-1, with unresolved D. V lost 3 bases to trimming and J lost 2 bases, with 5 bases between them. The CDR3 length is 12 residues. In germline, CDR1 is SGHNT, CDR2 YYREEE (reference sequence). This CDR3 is CASSYDNTEAFF. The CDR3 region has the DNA TGTGCCAGCAGCTACGACAACACTGAAGCTTTCTTT.

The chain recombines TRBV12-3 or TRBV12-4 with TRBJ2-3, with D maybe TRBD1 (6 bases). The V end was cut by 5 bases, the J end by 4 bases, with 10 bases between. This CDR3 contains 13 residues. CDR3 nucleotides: TGTGCCAGCAGTCCAACAGGGTCAGATACGCAGTATTTT. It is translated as CASSPTGSDTQYF.

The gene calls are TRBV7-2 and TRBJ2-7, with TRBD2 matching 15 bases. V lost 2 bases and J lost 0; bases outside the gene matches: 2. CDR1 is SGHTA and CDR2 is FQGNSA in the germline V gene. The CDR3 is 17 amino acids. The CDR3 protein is CASSLRTSGGASYEQYF. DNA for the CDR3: TGTGCCAGCAGCTTAAGGACTAGCGGGGGGGCCTCCTACGAGCAGTACTTC. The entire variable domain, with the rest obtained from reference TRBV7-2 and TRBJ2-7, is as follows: GAGVSQSPSNKVTEKGKDVELRCDPISGHTALYWYRQSLGQGLEFLIYFQGNSAPDKSGLPSDRFSAERTGGSVSTLTIQRTQQEDSAVYLCASSLRTSGGASYEQYFGPGTRLTVT.

The CDR3 DNA follows: TGTGCCAGCAGCGCAGGGACAGGGCGAGGGGGCACTGAAGCTTTCTTT. This sequence encodes CASSAGTGRGGTEAFF. This chain connects TRBV9 to TRBJ1-1, with 9 positions matching TRBD1. Germline V lookup: CDR1 SGDLS, CDR2 YYNGEE. The CDR3 covers 16 residues. V was pared by 3 bases and J by 4 bases, with 10 bases of the junction left unmatched.

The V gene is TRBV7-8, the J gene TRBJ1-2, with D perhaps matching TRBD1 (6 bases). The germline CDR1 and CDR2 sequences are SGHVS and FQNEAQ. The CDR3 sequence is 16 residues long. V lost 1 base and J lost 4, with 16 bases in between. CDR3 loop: CASSLVTGAMPYGYTF. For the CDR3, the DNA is TGTGCCAGCAGCTTAGTGACGGGGGCGATGCCCTATGGCTACACCTTC.

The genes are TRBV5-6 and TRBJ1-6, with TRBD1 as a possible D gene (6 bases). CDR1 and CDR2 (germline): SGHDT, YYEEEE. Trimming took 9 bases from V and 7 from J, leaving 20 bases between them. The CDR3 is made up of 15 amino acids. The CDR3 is CATTTGNLGNSPLHF. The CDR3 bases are TGTGCCACCACAACAGGGAACCTCGGGAATTCACCCCTCCACTTT.

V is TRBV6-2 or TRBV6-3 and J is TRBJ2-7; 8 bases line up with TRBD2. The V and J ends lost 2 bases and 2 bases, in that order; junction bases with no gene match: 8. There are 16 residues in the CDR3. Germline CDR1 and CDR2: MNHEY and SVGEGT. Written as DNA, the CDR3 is TGTGCCAGCAGTTACCTCGGACTAGCCTCCACCTACGAGCAGTACTTC. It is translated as CASSYLGLASTYEQYF.

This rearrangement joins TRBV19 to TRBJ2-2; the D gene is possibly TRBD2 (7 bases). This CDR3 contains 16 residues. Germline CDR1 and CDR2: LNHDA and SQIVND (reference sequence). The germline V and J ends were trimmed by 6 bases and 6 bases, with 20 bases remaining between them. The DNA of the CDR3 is TGTGCCAGTAGATGGGGAACAGGGAGGGTGGCCGGGGAGCTGTTTTTT. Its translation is CASRWGTGRVAGELFF.

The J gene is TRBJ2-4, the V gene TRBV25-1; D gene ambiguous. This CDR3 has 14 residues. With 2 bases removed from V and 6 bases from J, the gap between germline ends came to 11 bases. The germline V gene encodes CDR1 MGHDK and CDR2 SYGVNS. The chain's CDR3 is CASSEQAGGNIQYF. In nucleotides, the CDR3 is TGTGCCAGCAGTGAACAGGCCGGTGGAAACATTCAGTACTTC.